The 31 T cell receptor beta chains in this list originate from one sample, sequenced in a study of shared clonotypes between healthy human individuals. Measured with immunoSEQ multiplex PCR; TCRdb has only the in-frame clones, and not every one. The profile shows about a million clones, roughly 80% of them singletons. Sequenced sample: memory CD4+ T cells sorted from blood. Noted subset: CD45RA-negative fraction. The origin of the receptors is a man aged 18 to 29 in good health.

The chain couples TRBV6-5 to TRBJ1-1; 7 bases match TRBD1. Per the germline V gene, CDR1 is MNHEY and CDR2 is SVGAGI. Unmatched junction bases numbered 8, after V lost 3 bases and J lost 10 bases. The CDR3 is 13 amino acids. The CDR3 nucleotides read TGTGCCAGCAGTTATCCAGGGGGTGTCGGAGCTTTCTTT. Translating gives CASSYPGGVGAFF.

The chain links TRBV25-1 to TRBJ1-3; 8 bases are a match to TRBD1. Germline CDR1 MGHDK, CDR2 SYGVNS. V shed 0 bases, J shed 8 bases, and the junction held 3 bases outside the gene matches. CDR3 length: 14 residues. CDR3 in DNA: TGTGCCAGCAGTGAATACAGGGGGCTGGACACCATATATTTT. Encoded protein: CASSEYRGLDTIYF.

This clone came up once. The chain is built from TRBV2 and TRBJ1-4; no reliable D call. Trimming cost V 6 bases and J 0 bases, with 11 bases left between them. Germline assignment: CDR1 SNHLY and CDR2 FYNNEI. The CDR3 has 15 residues. CDR3 sequence: CASSPDRSTNEKLFF. The CDR3 DNA sequence: TGTGCCAGCAGCCCCGACCGTTCAACTAATGAAAAACTGTTTTTT.

This clone turned up a few times. The chain carries TRBV28 and TRBJ1-6; 7 bases match TRBD1. The CDR3 is 14 residues long. Germline V CDR1 and CDR2: MDHEN, SYDVKM. V shed 6 bases and J 7 bases; nucleotides not matched to a gene: 6. As DNA, the CDR3 is TGTGCCAGCAGGCTGGGACAGCAGAATTCACCCCTCCACTTT. Protein sequence: CASRLGQQNSPLHF.

The rearrangement uses TRBV2 and TRBJ1-1; D is uncertain. The CDR3 has 14 residues. The germline V and J ends were trimmed by 4 bases and 2 bases, with 11 bases remaining between them. CDR1 is SNHLY and CDR2 is FYNNEI in the germline V gene. The CDR3 DNA reads TGTGCCAGCAGTGGTGGGTTCGAAAACACTGAAGCTTTCTTT. Its translation: CASSGGFENTEAFF.

The V gene is TRBV7-8, the J gene TRBJ1-2; D remains unclear. The germline CDR1 and CDR2 sequences are SGHVS and FQNEAQ. The CDR3 has 15 amino acids. The germline V and J ends were trimmed by 2 bases and 7 bases, with 17 bases remaining between them. This CDR3 is CASSLRTGVFGGYTF. The CDR3 bases are TGTGCCAGCAGCTTAAGGACGGGAGTTTTCGGTGGCTACACCTTC. The entire variable domain, with the rest obtained from reference TRBV7-8 and TRBJ1-2, is as follows: GAGVSQSPRYKVAKRGQDVALRCDPISGHVSLFWYQQALGQGPEFLTYFQNEAQLDKSGLPSDRFFAERPEGSVSTLKIQRTQQEDSAVYLCASSLRTGVFGGYTFGSGTRLTVV.

This chain connects TRBV21-1 to TRBJ1-5; the DNA was not used to check the table's D call, TRBD1. TRBV21-1 is recorded as a pseudogene. The CDR3 sequence is 16 residues long. In DNA form, the CDR3 reads TGTGCCAGCAGCAAAGGAAGAGGGGGTCCTAGCCAGCCCCAGCATTTT. The encoded protein is CASSKGRGGPSQPQHF.

The CDR3 protein is CATRKDPEESGKLFF. The CDR3 region has the DNA TGTGCCACCAGAAAAGACCCCGAAGAGTCCGGAAAACTGTTTTTT. This chain joins TRBV15 and TRBJ1-4; no firm D call. Trimming took 6 bases from V and 10 from J, leaving 21 bases between them. Germline CDR1 and CDR2: LNHNV and YYDKDF (reference sequence). The CDR3 extends over 15 amino acids.

V is TRBV30 and J is TRBJ1-5; D not resolved. Trimming cost V 5 bases and J 0 bases, with 11 bases left between them. In germline, CDR1 is GTSNPN, CDR2 SVGIG (reference sequence). The CDR3 length is 14 residues. CDR3 sequence reads: CAWQAGNSNQPQHF. DNA for the CDR3: TGTGCCTGGCAAGCTGGGAATAGCAATCAGCCCCAGCATTTT.

This chain joins TRBV2 and TRBJ1-4; no reliable D call. The germline gives CDR1 SNHLY, CDR2 FYNNEI. CDR3 size: 12 residues. The V and J ends lost 6 bases and 8 bases respectively, with 10 bases between them. The CDR3 DNA is TGTGCCAGCAGCGTGCTGGGCGAAAAACTGTTTTTT. Its translation is CASSVLGEKLFF.

This clone was seen once. The chain has TRBV2 and TRBJ2-5; D is uncertain. Germline V lookup: CDR1 SNHLY, CDR2 FYNNEI. Trimming left V 7 bases short and J 3 bases short, with 15 bases between. CDR3 length equals 14 residues. Written as DNA, the CDR3 is TGTGCCAGCACCTACTTCCGGCAGGAAGAGACCCAGTACTTC. Protein: CASTYFRQEETQYF.

This clone was observed a single time. The chain couples TRBV5-6 to TRBJ2-1; the D is unclear. From germline, CDR1 is SGHDT and CDR2 YYEEEE. Trimming cost V 4 bases and J 3 bases, with 20 bases left between them. The CDR3 is 17 amino acids. Here the CDR3 DNA reads TGTGCCAGCAGCCCCCCCGGGCTACAGCTCTTCTACAATGAGCAGTTCTTC. This gives the protein CASSPPGLQLFYNEQFF.

V is TRBV19 and J is TRBJ1-1; the D gene is possibly TRBD1 (5 bases). The CDR3 is 12 residues long. Trimming cost V 3 bases and J 11 bases, with 13 bases left between them. Germline CDR1 reads LNHDA; CDR2 reads SQIVND (reference sequence). The CDR3 loop is CASSIRDQLAFF. The CDR3 DNA follows: TGTGCCAGTAGTATTAGGGACCAGCTGGCTTTCTTT.

V usage is TRBV15 and J usage is TRBJ1-6, with 8 bases lining up with TRBD1. V trimming: 6 bases; J trimming: 7 bases; junction bases outside the gene matches: 5. The CDR3 contains 14 residues. In germline, CDR1 is LNHNV, CDR2 YYDKDF (reference sequence). DNA of the CDR3: TGTGCCACCAGGGGGACAGGCCTAAATTCACCCCTCCACTTT. This codes for CATRGTGLNSPLHF.

The chain has TRBV5-6 and TRBJ1-1; 9 nucleotides align to TRBD1. The CDR3 covers 15 residues. Germline V gives CDR1 SGHDT, CDR2 YYEEEE. V was clipped by 1 base and J by 4 bases; unmatched bases: 5. The DNA of the CDR3 is TGTGCCAGCAGCTTGCCTAAGACAGGGGGCACTGAAGCTTTCTTT. This encodes CASSLPKTGGTEAFF.

This clone is a singleton in its sample. This chain uses TRBV7-2 with TRBJ1-2; TRBD1 might be the D (5 bases). The CDR3 is made up of 14 amino acids. V lost 6 bases and J lost 5, with 16 bases in between. Germline lookup yields CDR1 SGHTA and CDR2 FQGNSA. The DNA for the CDR3 is TGTGCCAGCAGGATGACAGACCTCTGTTATGGCTACACCTTC. This gives the protein CASRMTDLCYGYTF.

The chain carries TRBV2 and TRBJ1-2; perhaps TRBD1 as D (6 bases). With 6 bases removed from V and 5 bases from J, the gap between germline ends came to 10 bases. Germline values: CDR1 SNHLY, CDR2 FYNNEI. The CDR3 length is 12 residues. As DNA, the CDR3 is TGTGCCAGCAGCGGGACACCTTATGGCTACACCTTC. It codes for CASSGTPYGYTF.

The gene calls are TRBV30 and TRBJ2-3, with TRBD1 as a possible D gene (5 bases). V shed 5 bases and J shed 2 bases, with 17 bases lying between them. In germline, CDR1 is GTSNPN, CDR2 SVGIG (reference sequence). The CDR3 spans 15 residues. The DNA for the CDR3 is TGTGCCTGGGGGCTCCGTACAGGTTCCACAGATACGCAGTATTTT. Translated: CAWGLRTGSTDTQYF. The full variable domain, in which reference TRBV30 and TRBJ2-3 provide the parts outside the CDR3, is SQTIHQWPATLVQPVGSPLSLECTVEGTSNPNLYWYRQAAGRGLQLLFYSVGIGQISSEVPQNLSASRPQDRQFILSSKKLLLSDSGFYLCAWGLRTGSTDTQYFGPGTRLTVL.

The rearrangement links TRBV6-5 to TRBJ1-2; 9 nucleotides align to TRBD1. The germline V gene has CDR1 MNHEY and CDR2 SVGAGI. V lost 7 bases to trimming and J lost 6 bases; unmatched junction nucleotides: 12. The CDR3 covers 15 residues. CDR3 in DNA: TGTGCCAGCACCGACCGGGACAGGGATTTGGATGGCTACACCTTC. Protein sequence: CASTDRDRDLDGYTF.

The J gene is TRBJ2-1, the V gene TRBV29-1; the match to TRBD2 covers 9 bases. Germline V gives CDR1 SQVTM, CDR2 ANQGSEA. This CDR3 spans 13 amino acids. The junction had 4 bases not matched to a gene; V was cut back by 4 bases and J by 6 bases. CDR3 residues: CSVVAGGTNEQFF. The CDR3, as DNA: TGCAGCGTTGTCGCGGGGGGGACCAATGAGCAGTTCTTC.

This clone was detected only once. The chain uses TRBV5-1 and TRBJ2-7, with D unresolved. Trimming pared 4 bases from V and 4 bases from J, leaving 12 bases between. Looked up from germline, CDR1 is SGHRS and CDR2 is YFSETQ. The CDR3 is 13 amino acids. The DNA for the CDR3 is TGCGCCAGCAGCGAAAGAGCGACTTACGAGCAGTACTTC. Amino acid sequence: CASSERATYEQYF. The whole variable domain, filled in from reference TRBV5-1 and TRBJ2-7, reads KAGVTQTPRYLIKTRGQQVTLSCSPISGHRSVSWYQQTPGQGLQFLFEYFSETQRNKGNFPGRFSGRQFSNSRSEMNVSTLELGDSALYLCASSERATYEQYFGPGTRLTVT.

J is TRBJ1-1 and V is TRBV19, with 7 nucleotides matching TRBD1. Germline V CDR1 and CDR2: LNHDA, SQIVND (reference sequence). V shed 4 bases and J 1 base; nucleotides not matched to a gene: 3. The length of the CDR3 is 14 residues. The CDR3: CASSRDRANTEAFF. Here the CDR3 DNA reads TGTGCCAGTAGTAGGGACAGAGCGAACACTGAAGCTTTCTTT.

The table lists this clone with a count of one. The chain joins TRBV30 to TRBJ2-7; D tentatively fits TRBD1 or TRBD2 (5 bases each). The V and J ends lost 5 bases and 5 bases respectively, with 16 bases between them. Looked up from germline, CDR1 is GTSNPN and CDR2 is SVGIG (reference sequence). The CDR3 contains 13 residues. The CDR3 reads CAWESNRDHEQYF. CDR3 sequence (DNA): TGTGCCTGGGAGTCCAACCGGGACCACGAGCAGTACTTC.

The rearrangement uses TRBV29-1 and TRBJ1-1; TRBD1 is a possible D gene (5 bases). The V and J ends lost 7 bases and 4 bases respectively, with 13 bases between them. Germline CDR1 SQVTM, CDR2 ANQGSEA. CDR3 length: 12 residues. The CDR3 loop is CSARGGPTEAFF. The CDR3 DNA is TGCAGCGCTCGGGGGGGTCCCACTGAAGCTTTCTTT.

A word on this clone: The sample has other DNA sequences that encode this CDR3 too. CDR3 nucleotides: TGCGCCAGCAGCTTGGGGTCAGGGGAGACCCAGTACTTC. Translated: CASSLGSGETQYF. The J gene is TRBJ2-5, the V gene TRBV5-1, with D tentatively TRBD1 (5 bases). Germline CDR1 SGHRS, CDR2 YFSETQ. This CDR3 contains 13 residues. V gave up 0 bases and J gave up 5 bases, with 8 bases separating them.

The rearrangement uses TRBV30 and TRBJ2-5; the D gene is possibly TRBD2 (6 bases). The V end was cut by 4 bases, the J end by 5 bases, with 20 bases between. The CDR3 covers 15 residues. Germline V gene data show CDR1 as GTSNPN and CDR2 as SVGIG (reference sequence). CDR3 protein: CAWNSGPSREETQYF. In DNA, the CDR3 is TGTGCCTGGAACTCCGGACCCAGCCGGGAGGAGACCCAGTACTTC.

The chain uses TRBV27 and TRBJ1-1, with a weak D call TRBD1 (5 bases). Germline CDR1 is MNHEY and CDR2 is SMNVEV (reference sequence). This CDR3 is 11 amino acids long. V was cut by 4 bases and J by 5 bases, with 5 bases left in between. CDR3 DNA sequence: TGTGCCAGCAGTTCAGGGACTGAAGCTTTCTTT. Its translation is CASSSGTEAFF.

V usage is TRBV11-3 and J usage is TRBJ2-3, with a weak D call TRBD2 (6 bases). The germline V and J ends were trimmed by 6 bases and 2 bases, with 18 bases remaining between them. Looked up from germline, CDR1 is SGHNT and CDR2 is YENEEA. The CDR3 contains 16 residues. CDR3 amino acids: CASSPGLEGNTDTQYF. The CDR3 DNA reads TGTGCCAGCAGTCCGGGACTCGAGGGAAACACAGATACGCAGTATTTT.

V usage is TRBV11-1 and J usage is TRBJ2-7; perhaps TRBD2 as D (5 bases). The CDR3 covers 15 residues. The germline V and J ends were trimmed by 2 bases and 7 bases, with 18 bases remaining between them. Germline V gene lookup returns CDR1 SGHAT and CDR2 FQDESV (reference sequence). CDR3 coding DNA: TGTGCCAGCAGCTTACTGCAGGAGGTAGTAGGTGAGCAGTACTTC. This translates into CASSLLQEVVGEQYF.

The chain carries TRBV5-1 and TRBJ1-1, with D hard to call. V dropped 0 bases and J dropped 6 bases, with 9 bases sitting between them. CDR3 size: 13 residues. Germline V gene sequence: CDR1 SGHRS, CDR2 YFSETQ. The CDR3: CASSLEAGPEAFF. Here the CDR3 DNA reads TGCGCCAGCAGCTTGGAGGCGGGCCCTGAAGCTTTCTTT.

The J gene is TRBJ1-4, the V gene TRBV18, with a possible D match to TRBD1 (5 bases). The germline gives CDR1 KGHSH, CDR2 LQKENI. The V gene lost 9 bases and the J gene lost 8 bases, with 22 bases spanning the gap. The CDR3 runs 15 residues. The CDR3 bases are TGTGCCAGTAAATTGTCCGGGACCGACGGCGAAAAACTGTTTTTT. Protein: CASKLSGTDGEKLFF. Full variable domain (outside the CDR3, taken from reference TRBV18 and TRBJ1-4): NAGVMQNPRHLVRRRGQEARLRCSPMKGHSHVYWYRQLPEEGLKFMVYLQKENIIDESGMPKERFSAEFPKEGPSILRIQQVVRGDSAAYFCASKLSGTDGEKLFFGSGTQLSVL.